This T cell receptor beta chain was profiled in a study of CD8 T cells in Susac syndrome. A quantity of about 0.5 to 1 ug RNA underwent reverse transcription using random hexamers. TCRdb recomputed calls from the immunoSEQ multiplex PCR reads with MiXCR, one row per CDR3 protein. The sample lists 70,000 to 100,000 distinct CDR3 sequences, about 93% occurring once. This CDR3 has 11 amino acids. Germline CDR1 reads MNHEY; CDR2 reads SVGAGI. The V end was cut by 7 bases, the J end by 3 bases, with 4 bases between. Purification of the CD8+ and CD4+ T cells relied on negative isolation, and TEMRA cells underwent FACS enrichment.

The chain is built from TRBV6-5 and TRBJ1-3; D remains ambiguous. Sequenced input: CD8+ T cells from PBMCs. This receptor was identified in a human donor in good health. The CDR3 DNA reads TGTGCCAGCACCGATGGAAACACCATATATTTT. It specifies CASTDGNTIYF.